Below, one T cell receptor (beta chain) is given with its context. What it binds is not known. The conserved phenylalanine or tryptophan is not found at the CDR3 terminus, so this likely reflects a read error. Because the CDR3's place on the DNA is in doubt, the DNA is left out and the CDR3 is given as listed by TCRdb. The authors took blood RNA from unsorted whole blood and also extracted germline DNA. Germline V CDR1 and CDR2: LGHNA, YSLEER. The CDR3 totals 15 residues, both ends included. These data originate in a study of tumor-infiltrating lymphocytes in primary liver carcinoma. Whole-study context: The patients, men and women alike, were aged 30 to 69 years. Study-wide results and limits: Samples were bulk unsorted, so CD4+ and CD8+ repertoires were not compared. Tumors carried a top-250-clone fraction significantly exceeding that of blood (p = 0.039).

A constant-region primer served to make TCR beta cDNA from about 500 ng total RNA. For TCR beta, libraries were produced by three nested multiplex PCR rounds using slightly modified ARM-PCR. Forward primers for TRBV1-TRBV30 and a C-beta reverse primer served the first two PCR rounds, at around 11 cycles each. One entry per CDR3 protein results from TCRdb running MiXCR on the multiplex PCR reads. The table shows 250,000 to 350,000 distinct CDR3 sequences, with 58% occurring only once. The chain is built from TRBV4-3 and TRBJ1-6. The specimen sequenced was peripheral blood. The clonotype originates from a woman aged 25-40 years with primary liver carcinoma and hepatitis B virus infection. The CDR3 loop is CASSQDHLINSPHHS.